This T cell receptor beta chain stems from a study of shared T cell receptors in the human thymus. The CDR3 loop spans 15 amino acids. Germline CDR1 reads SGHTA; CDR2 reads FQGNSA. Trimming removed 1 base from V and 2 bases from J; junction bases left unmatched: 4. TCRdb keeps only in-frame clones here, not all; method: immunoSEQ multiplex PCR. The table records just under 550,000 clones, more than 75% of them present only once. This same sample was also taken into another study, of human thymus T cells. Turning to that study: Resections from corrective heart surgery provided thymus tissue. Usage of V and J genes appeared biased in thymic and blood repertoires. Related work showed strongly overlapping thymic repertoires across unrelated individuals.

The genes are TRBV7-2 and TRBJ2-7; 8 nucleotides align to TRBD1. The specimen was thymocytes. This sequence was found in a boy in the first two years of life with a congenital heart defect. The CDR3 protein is CASSLDKDRAYEQYF. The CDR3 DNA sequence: TGTGCCAGCAGCTTAGATAAGGACAGGGCCTACGAGCAGTACTTC.